This record looks at one TCR beta chain sequence and its context. The antigen is unknown. These data are taken from a study of radiation and T cells in renal cell carcinoma. Study-wide results and caveats: From baseline, blood top tumor clonotypes peaked at 2 weeks post-radiation.

Described time point: blood 4 weeks post-SBRT, at nephrectomy. As for treatment: 15 Gy SBRT to primary tumor, nephrectomy 4 weeks later. Nephrectomy followed 15 Gy stereotactic body radiation by 4 weeks. Blood was sampled at baseline, 2 weeks and 4 weeks after SBRT. The tumor was a clear cell renal cell carcinoma. The V and J ends lost 4 bases and 3 bases respectively, with 13 bases between them. Germline V gene sequence: CDR1 SGHTA, CDR2 FQGNSA. This CDR3 contains 14 residues. Clones were read by immunoSEQ multiplex PCR, and TCRdb kept only the in-frame ones, dropping some. Here the sample spans about 77,000 clones, roughly 85% being singletons.

The sequences come from blood, collected from a patient whose treatment included radiotherapy and nephrectomy. The source is a woman aged 55 to 70 with renal cell carcinoma. The rearrangement uses TRBV7-2 and TRBJ2-7; TRBD2 might be the D (6 bases). The CDR3 protein is CASSSGTGVYEQYF. The CDR3 region has the DNA TGTGCCAGCAGCTCGGGGACGGGGGTCTACGAGCAGTACTTC.